The next 27 T cell receptor beta chains were all read from a single sample in a study of tissue T cells after allogeneic stem cell transplantation. Using immunoSEQ multiplex PCR, the repertoire was profiled, and TCRdb retains in-frame clones only, with some absent. The sample has a few thousand clones, 55% to 75% seen once. This research-autopsy study prospectively enrolled adult allogeneic hematopoietic cell transplant recipients with steroid-refractory graft-versus-host disease. The sample consisted of duodenal tissue, taken at autopsy. These receptors were collected from a male patient of 60 years or more with steroid-refractory graft-versus-host disease after an allogeneic stem cell transplant. The T cells may come from the graft donor.

CDR3 nucleotides: TGTGCCAGCAGCCAAGGGTCAGATACGCAGTATTTT. Encoded protein: CASSQGSDTQYF. The chain couples TRBV3-1 (or the pseudogene TRBV3-2) to TRBJ2-3; D gene unclear. This CDR3 spans 12 amino acids. Trimming took 1 base from V and 4 from J, leaving 3 bases between them. Germline assignment: CDR1 LGHDT and CDR2 YNNKEL (reference sequence).

The rearrangement joins TRBV12-3 or TRBV12-4 to TRBJ1-5; D unresolved. The CDR3 totals 13 residues. V was trimmed by 6 bases and J by 11 bases, leaving 17 bases between them. This CDR3 reads CASSPGPTRAQHF. CDR3 coding DNA: TGTGCCAGCAGCCCGGGTCCTACTCGGGCCCAGCATTTT.

This clone ranks as large. The rearrangement links TRBV3-1 (or the pseudogene TRBV3-2) to TRBJ2-2; a weak D match, TRBD1 (5 bases). The CDR3 is made up of 14 amino acids. The V and J ends lost 7 bases and 2 bases respectively, with 11 bases between them. Germline V lookup: CDR1 LGHDT, CDR2 YNNKEL (reference sequence). The CDR3 bases are TGTGCCAGCACCACAGGACCCAACACCGGGGAGCTGTTTTTT. Its protein product is CASTTGPNTGELFF.

By sample share, this clone is medium-sized. V and J are TRBV5-1 and TRBJ2-7; 11 bases align to TRBD2. The length of the CDR3 is 17 residues. V dropped 4 bases and J dropped 5; count of bases not matched to a gene: 14. Germline CDR1 is SGHRS and CDR2 is YFSETQ. In DNA, the CDR3 is TGCGCCAGCAGCCCCAGCCCTTTAGCGGGGGGGTCGAACGAGCAGTACTTC. Translation gives CASSPSPLAGGSNEQYF.

This clone was seen a few times. The chain links TRBV5-1 to TRBJ2-7; possibly TRBD1 or TRBD2 for D (5 bases each). Per the germline V gene, CDR1 is SGHRS and CDR2 is YFSETQ. V dropped 0 bases and J dropped 2 bases, with 12 bases sitting between them. This CDR3 is built from 15 residues. CDR3 in DNA: TGCGCCAGCAGCTTGGCAGGGTCGGGGACCTACGAGCAGTACTTC. This codes for CASSLAGSGTYEQYF. Together with reference TRBV5-1 and TRBJ2-7, the CDR3 gives the full variable domain: KAGVTQTPRYLIKTRGQQVTLSCSPISGHRSVSWYQQTPGQGLQFLFEYFSETQRNKGNFPGRFSGRQFSNSRSEMNVSTLELGDSALYLCASSLAGSGTYEQYFGPGTRLTVT.

The CDR3 nucleotides read TGTGCCAGTAGTATCGGGATCGGAACAGGCAAACTGTTTTTT. It encodes CASSIGIGTGKLFF. The V gene is TRBV19, the J gene TRBJ1-4; tentative D call: TRBD1 (5 bases). Looked up from germline, CDR1 is LNHDA and CDR2 is SQIVND (reference sequence). The CDR3 sequence is 14 residues long. The V end lost 3 bases, the J end lost 11 bases, and 16 bases lay between the germline ends.

This sequence joins TRBV18 and TRBJ1-6; no reliable D call. This CDR3 has 12 residues. The V and J ends lost 4 bases and 4 bases respectively, with 2 bases between them. Germline-derived CDR1 and CDR2 are KGHSH and LQKENI. The CDR3 here is CASSLYNSPLHF. CDR3 sequence (DNA): TGTGCCAGCTCACTTTATAATTCACCCCTCCACTTT.

The CDR3 region is CASNNRGGEETQYF. The CDR3 coding sequence is TGTGCCAGCAACAACCGGGGGGGGGAGGAGACCCAGTACTTC. The chain is built from TRBV6-1 and TRBJ2-5, with 8 bases aligning to TRBD2. This CDR3 is 14 amino acids long. Losses at the gene ends were 7 bases for V and 5 bases for J; bases not matched to a gene: 9. Germline V gives CDR1 MNHNS, CDR2 SASEGT.

The genes are TRBV24-1 and TRBJ2-1; TRBD1 is a possible D gene (5 bases). Looked up from germline, CDR1 is KGHDR and CDR2 is SFDVKD. Trimming removed 3 bases at V and 8 bases at J, with 10 bases between. The CDR3 sequence is 13 residues long. The CDR3 protein is CATSDAGLDEQFF. CDR3 sequence (DNA): TGTGCCACCAGTGATGCAGGGCTTGATGAGCAGTTCTTC.

This rearrangement joins TRBV7-9 to TRBJ1-3, with 7 nucleotides matching TRBD1. The length of the CDR3 is 15 residues. Germline CDR1 SEHNR, CDR2 FQNEAQ (reference sequence). The trim removed 5 bases at V and 2 bases at J, leaving 6 bases unmatched. The CDR3 DNA reads as TGTGCCAGCAGCCAAACAGGGGCTCCTGGAAACACCATATATTTT. Translation: CASSQTGAPGNTIYF.

This chain uses TRBV11-2 with TRBJ1-1, with D hard to call. The V gene lost 1 base and the J gene lost 7 bases, with 10 bases spanning the gap. From germline, CDR1 is SGHAT and CDR2 FQNNGV. The CDR3 length is 13 residues. CDR3 DNA sequence: TGTGCCAGCAGCTTAGGGGTGACTTATGAAGCTTTCTTT. Translating gives CASSLGVTYEAFF.

The gene calls are TRBV20-1 and TRBJ2-4; D is unclear. The CDR3 is made up of 13 amino acids. Trimming cost V 3 bases and J 0 bases, with 6 bases left between them. The germline gives CDR1 DFQATT, CDR2 SNEGSKA (reference sequence). DNA of the CDR3: TGCAGTGCTAGTCTTCTAGCCAAAAACATTCAGTACTTC. Its translation: CSASLLAKNIQYF.

This sequence joins TRBV7-9 and TRBJ2-3; D unclear. CDR3 length: 16 residues. The germline V and J ends were trimmed by 0 bases and 0 bases, with 10 bases remaining between them. CDR1 is SEHNR, CDR2 FQNEAQ, per germline (reference sequence). CDR3: CASSLAVFTSTDTQYF. In DNA form, the CDR3 reads TGTGCCAGCAGCTTAGCGGTCTTTACTAGCACAGATACGCAGTATTTT.

The V gene is TRBV5-6, the J gene TRBJ2-6; no clear D gene. This CDR3 has 15 residues. Trimming took off 2 bases at V and 1 base at J, with 7 bases between the two ends. CDR1 is SGHDT and CDR2 is YYEEEE in the germline V gene. The CDR3 DNA sequence: TGTGCCAGCAGCTTTCAAGTATCTGGGGCCAACGTCCTGACTTTC. Residues: CASSFQVSGANVLTF.

J is TRBJ2-5 and V is TRBV6-6, with D tentatively TRBD2 (6 bases). With 2 bases removed from V and 2 bases from J, the gap between germline ends came to 12 bases. CDR1 and CDR2 from the germline V gene are MNHNY and SVGAGI (reference sequence). This CDR3 is built from 15 residues. CDR3 DNA: TGTGCCAGCAGTTACAGGACTAAGCAACAAGAGACCCAGTACTTC. Its protein product is CASSYRTKQQETQYF.

There are a few counts of this clone. This chain uses TRBV6-5 with TRBJ2-3; D remains unclear. CDR1 is MNHEY, CDR2 SVGAGI, per germline. V lost 2 bases and J lost 2, with 11 bases in between. This CDR3 has 15 amino acids. The CDR3 bases are TGTGCCAGCAGTTACAAAATGACCAACACAGATACGCAGTATTTT. Protein product: CASSYKMTNTDTQYF.

This clone was detected a few times. The gene calls are TRBV12-3 or TRBV12-4 and TRBJ1-1; possibly TRBD1 for D (5 bases). Between the trimmed V and J ends, which lost 1 base and 7 bases, there was a span of 10 bases. This CDR3 comprises 13 residues. The CDR3 sequence is CASSLGGVLEAFF. The CDR3 DNA reads TGTGCCAGCAGTTTAGGGGGGGTGCTTGAAGCTTTCTTT.

The CDR3: CASSLWGETQYF. The DNA for the CDR3 is TGTGCCAGCAGCTTATGGGGAGAGACCCAGTACTTC. The V gene is TRBV7-2, the J gene TRBJ2-5; D is unclear. The ends were cut back, 2 bases at V and 4 bases at J, with 5 bases in the middle. CDR1 and CDR2 from the germline V gene are SGHTA and FQGNSA. The length of the CDR3 is 12 residues.

This chain links TRBV3-1 (or the pseudogene TRBV3-2) with TRBJ2-4, with D perhaps matching TRBD2 (6 bases). CDR3 length: 16 amino acids. The V end lost 2 bases, the J end lost 1 base, and 12 bases lay between the germline ends. From germline, CDR1 is LGHDT and CDR2 YNNKEL (reference sequence). The CDR3 nucleotides are TGTGCCAGCAGCCAACGGAGGGACGGTGCCAAAAACATTCAGTACTTC. Protein product: CASSQRRDGAKNIQYF.

This clone has just a few counts. V gene TRBV12-5 combines with J gene TRBJ1-4; 8 positions agree with TRBD1. The germline V gene has CDR1 LGHNT and CDR2 FRNRAP. CDR3 length: 16 amino acids. V dropped 0 bases and J dropped 2; count of bases not matched to a gene: 2. CDR3 amino acids: CASGLVSGGTNEKLFF. CDR3 DNA: TGTGCTAGTGGTTTGGTTTCAGGGGGCACTAATGAAAAACTGTTTTTT.

This clone turned up a few times. CDR3 coding DNA: TGTGCCAGTACCTTTGGAGGTTCCGGTCAGCCCCAGCATTTT. Protein product: CASTFGGSGQPQHF. The chain joins TRBV2 to TRBJ1-5; D not resolved. CDR1 SNHLY and CDR2 FYNNEI come from the germline V gene. The V and J ends lost 9 bases and 6 bases respectively, with 18 bases between them. This CDR3 region has 14 residues.

V is TRBV5-4 and J is TRBJ1-3, with no clear D. Trimming removed 0 bases at V and 1 base at J, with 11 bases between. The CDR3 totals 16 residues. The germline V gene has CDR1 SGHNT and CDR2 YYREEE (reference sequence). CDR3: CASSLGAASSGNTIYF. The CDR3 DNA sequence: TGTGCCAGCAGCTTGGGAGCGGCTTCATCTGGAAACACCATATATTTT.

The V call is TRBV7-3, the J call TRBJ1-5; D gene ambiguous. CDR1 SGHTA and CDR2 FQGTGA come from the germline V gene. V lost 2 bases and J lost 3, with 5 bases in between. CDR3 length equals 13 residues. As DNA, the CDR3 is TGTGCCAGCAGCTTACAGCACAATCAGCCCCAGCATTTT. Translating gives CASSLQHNQPQHF.

By frequency in the sample, this clone is large (0.1 to 1%). Distinct nucleotide sequences in the sample also encode this CDR3. V is TRBV5-6 and J is TRBJ2-5, with D possibly being TRBD1 or TRBD2 (7 bases each). The CDR3 runs to 15 residues. The ends were cut back, 0 bases at V and 5 bases at J, with 14 bases in the middle. Per the germline V gene, CDR1 is SGHDT and CDR2 is YYEEEE. Written as DNA, the CDR3 is TGTGCCAGCAGCTTGGTTGCAGGGGGAGGGGAGACCCAGTACTTC. This codes for CASSLVAGGGETQYF.

This clone was seen more than once but under ten times. This chain connects TRBV19 to TRBJ2-7; D remains ambiguous. From germline, CDR1 is LNHDA and CDR2 SQIVND (reference sequence). V was cut by 5 bases and J by 3 bases, with 11 bases left in between. The CDR3 extends over 13 amino acids. CDR3 sequence (DNA): TGTGCCAGTAGTTTCGGCCTCCGCTACGAGCAGTACTTC. It encodes CASSFGLRYEQYF.

This chain uses TRBV5-5 with TRBJ2-7, with no clear D. The CDR3 is 14 amino acids. V was cut by 4 bases and J by 0 bases, with 11 bases left in between. The V gene's germline CDR1 is SGHKS and CDR2 YYEKEE (reference sequence). CDR3 sequence: CASSVTHRSYEQYF. CDR3 nucleotides: TGTGCCAGCAGCGTGACTCATCGCTCCTACGAGCAGTACTTC.

The chain links TRBV9 to TRBJ1-2, with TRBD1 matching over 7 bases. J lost 0 bases, V lost 7 bases, and 3 bases had no gene match. Germline CDR1 SGDLS, CDR2 YYNGEE. The CDR3 length is 13 residues. As DNA, the CDR3 is TGTGCCAGCTCGGGACAGACTAACTATGGCTACACCTTC. Protein: CASSGQTNYGYTF.